These T cell receptor beta chains were read from a single sample in a study of T cells in Graves' hyperthyroidism and ophthalmopathy. Each CDR3 protein is one row after TCRdb ran MiXCR on the multiplex PCR reads. The sample consists of a few hundred thousand distinct CDR3 sequences, less than 25% of them appearing once. The specimen was blood. Every receptor here comes from a man aged 18 to 30 with Graves' hyperthyroidism. Both conserved end residues are part of each CDR3. Fields, in order: clone size, D gene, V gene, J gene, CDR3 protein, CDR3 DNA. D genes are given only for firm matches. Size is stated for part of the rows, as once, few or many counts, or as a class when the clone is expanded.

many	TRBD1	TRBV11-2	TRBJ2-2	CASGRPRTTGITGELFF	TGTGCCAGCGGCCGCCCACGAACGACAGGGATCACCGGGGAGCTGTTTTTT
many	TRBD1	TRBV2	TRBJ2-7	CASSSGDRGSYEQYF	TGTGCCAGCAGCTCGGGGGACAGGGGTTCCTACGAGCAGTACTTC
many	TRBD1	TRBV19	TRBJ1-3	CASATGLSGNTIYF	TGTGCCAGCGCGACAGGGCTTTCTGGAAACACCATATATTTT
.	.	TRBV11-2	TRBJ2-7	CASTKDPRGEQYF	TGTGCCAGCACCAAAGATCCCCGGGGCGAGCAGTACTTC
.	.	TRBV20-1	TRBJ1-5	CSATEQGFMAQPQHF	TGCAGTGCAACGGAACAGGGTTTTATGGCTCAGCCCCAGCATTTT
.	TRBD1	TRBV11-1	TRBJ2-6	CASRPGQAFSGANVLTF	TGTGCCAGCAGGCCGGGACAGGCCTTCTCTGGGGCCAACGTCCTGACTTTC
few	TRBD2	TRBV4-1	TRBJ2-7	CASGHLAGARYEQYF	TGCGCCAGCGGACATCTAGCGGGGGCCCGCTACGAGCAGTACTTC
.	.	TRBV12-5	TRBJ2-7	CASSGGESYEQYF	TGTGCTAGTTCGGGGGGCGAGTCCTACGAGCAGTACTTC
many	TRBD1	TRBV2	TRBJ1-1	CASTGKLDRATEAFF	TGTGCCAGCACCGGAAAGTTGGACAGGGCGACTGAAGCTTTCTTT
many	TRBD1	TRBV11-2	TRBJ1-2	CASSWGTGGGYTF	TGTGCCAGCAGTTGGGGGACAGGCGGCGGCTACACCTTC
.	TRBD1	TRBV7-9	TRBJ1-2	CASSLGQGGLLFF	TGTGCCAGCAGCCTCGGACAGGGAGGACTCCTCTTCTTC
.	.	TRBV20-1	TRBJ2-3	CSAREPVTDTQYF	TGCAGTGCTAGAGAACCAGTCACAGATACGCAGTATTTT
.	TRBD1	TRBV6-1	TRBJ1-1	CASSRSPTGRGDTEAFF	TGTGCCAGCAGTAGATCACCGACCGGCAGGGGGGACACTGAAGCTTTCTTT
few	TRBD1	TRBV11-1	TRBJ2-2	CASSSAGQGVNTGELFF	TGTGCCAGCAGCTCAGCCGGACAGGGGGTTAACACCGGGGAGCTGTTTTTT
many	.	TRBV13	TRBJ2-7	CASRLSVQGTYEQYF	TGTGCCAGCAGACTCTCGGTACAGGGAACCTACGAGCAGTACTTC
.	TRBD1	TRBV6-1	TRBJ2-5	CASRTAGGGETQYF	TGTGCCAGCAGAACTGCAGGGGGCGGAGAGACCCAGTACTTC
many	TRBD1	TRBV6-1	TRBJ1-3	CASSGRTGMNTIYF	TGTGCCAGCAGCGGGAGGACAGGGATGAACACCATATATTTT